This T cell receptor beta chain emerged from a study of blood T cell repertoires in COVID-19. In this sample, this clone turned up a few times. The germline V gene has CDR1 SGHRS and CDR2 YFSETQ. Trimming removed 8 bases from V and 1 base from J, with 11 bases in between. The CDR3 is made up of 13 amino acids. TCRdb's table, derived via immunoSEQ multiplex PCR, lists solely in-frame clones and lacks some. The repertoire consists of a few hundred thousand clones, with 86% occurring once and the leading ten covering roughly 2%. The chain combines TRBV5-1 with TRBJ2-3; D remains ambiguous. Sequenced material: peripheral blood. The clonotype originates from a woman aged 45-59 years with acute or convalescent COVID-19. The CDR3 DNA reads as TGCGCCAGTATGCGGTATGGCACAGATACGCAGTATTTT. It encodes CASMRYGTDTQYF.